The 29 T cell receptor beta chains below all came from one sample that was sequenced in a study of blood T cell repertoires in COVID-19. Assay: immunoSEQ multiplex PCR; the TCRdb copy retains only in-frame clones and omits some. The table includes just over 250,000 clones, less than 90% detected once. The sample consisted of peripheral blood. The receptors come from a man between 60 and 75 years old who had recovered from COVID-19.

The rearrangement joins TRBV7-3 to TRBJ2-2; 13 bases match TRBD2. Germline V CDR1 and CDR2: SGHTA, FQGTGA. V dropped 4 bases and J dropped 2; count of bases not matched to a gene: 4. This CDR3 has 17 residues. This CDR3 is CASSSRTSGGNTGELFF. CDR3 DNA sequence: TGTGCCAGCAGCTCGCGGACTAGCGGGGGCAACACCGGGGAGCTGTTTTTT. Filled out from reference TRBV7-3 and TRBJ2-2, the complete variable domain reads GAGVSQTPSNKVTEKGKYVELRCDPISGHTALYWYRQSLGQGPEFLIYFQGTGAADDSGLPNDRFFAVRPEGSVSTLKIQRTERGDSAVYLCASSSRTSGGNTGELFFGEGSRLTVL.

V usage is TRBV20-1 and J usage is TRBJ2-7; D gene uncertain. V was shortened by 0 bases and J by 5 bases, with 5 bases between the two germline ends. The CDR3 contains 11 residues. Germline V gene lookup returns CDR1 DFQATT and CDR2 SNEGSKA (reference sequence). CDR3 region: CSARDLDEQYF. The CDR3 nucleotides are TGCAGTGCTAGAGATCTAGACGAGCAGTACTTC.

The V and J genes are TRBV6-2 or TRBV6-3 and TRBJ2-2; D might be TRBD2 (7 bases). The germline CDR1 and CDR2 sequences are MNHEY and SVGEGT. V was clipped by 6 bases and J by 1 base, with 24 bases between them. This CDR3 contains 19 residues. The CDR3 is CASSPPAYGGPMNTGELFF. In DNA form, the CDR3 reads TGTGCCAGCAGCCCACCCGCGTACGGGGGGCCGATGAACACCGGGGAGCTGTTTTTT.

The chain is built from TRBV5-1 and TRBJ2-7, with TRBD2 matching 11 bases. The CDR3 loop spans 17 amino acids. V gave up 6 bases and J gave up 6 bases; unmatched junction bases: 17. Germline assignment: CDR1 SGHRS and CDR2 YFSETQ. CDR3 sequence: CASTRAGTSGPTAEQYF. DNA of the CDR3: TGCGCCAGCACCCGGGCGGGGACTAGCGGACCTACGGCCGAGCAGTACTTC. Full variable domain (missing parts from reference TRBV5-1 and TRBJ2-7): KAGVTQTPRYLIKTRGQQVTLSCSPISGHRSVSWYQQTPGQGLQFLFEYFSETQRNKGNFPGRFSGRQFSNSRSEMNVSTLELGDSALYLCASTRAGTSGPTAEQYFGPGTRLTVT.

The rearrangement links TRBV10-1 to TRBJ2-2, with 7 bases that match TRBD1. Trimming at V came to 3 bases and at J to 6 bases, leaving 4 bases not matched to a gene. There are 14 residues in the CDR3. Per germline, CDR1 WNHNN and CDR2 SYGVQD (reference sequence). The CDR3 sequence is CASSDAGGAGELFF. For the CDR3, the DNA is TGCGCCAGCAGTGATGCAGGGGGAGCCGGGGAGCTGTTTTTT.

The chain couples TRBV6-5 to TRBJ1-1; the D gene is possibly TRBD1 (5 bases). Germline values: CDR1 MNHEY, CDR2 SVGAGI. V was pared by 11 bases and J by 1 base, with 14 bases between. The CDR3 is 13 amino acids. The CDR3 is CAGRQPQNTEAFF. The CDR3, as DNA: TGTGCCGGTAGACAGCCGCAGAACACTGAAGCTTTCTTT.

The rearrangement links TRBV2 to TRBJ1-1; 11 positions match TRBD1. The CDR3 consists of 17 residues. Germline V gene data show CDR1 as SNHLY and CDR2 as FYNNEI. V lost 8 bases and J lost 5; bases outside the gene matches: 16. The CDR3 is CASGNPGTGGARTEAFF. CDR3 DNA: TGTGCCAGCGGCAACCCCGGGACAGGGGGAGCTAGAACTGAAGCTTTCTTT.

The chain combines TRBV27 with TRBJ1-2; 9 bases match TRBD1. The CDR3 sequence is 18 residues long. Looked up from germline, CDR1 is MNHEY and CDR2 is SMNVEV (reference sequence). The junction had 15 bases not matched to a gene; V was cut back by 4 bases and J by 3 bases. The CDR3 protein is CASSSRRDRVNVDYGYTF. CDR3 nucleotide sequence: TGTGCCAGCAGTTCCCGTCGGGACAGGGTAAACGTCGACTATGGCTACACCTTC.

The rearrangement joins TRBV11-1 to TRBJ1-3; 7 bases line up with TRBD1. V gave up 5 bases and J gave up 0 bases; unmatched junction bases: 7. In germline, CDR1 is SGHAT, CDR2 FQDESV (reference sequence). There are 16 residues in the CDR3. CDR3: CASSAGDSYSGNTIYF. CDR3 DNA: TGTGCCAGCAGCGCTGGGGACAGTTACTCTGGAAACACCATATATTTT.

The chain employs TRBV4-2 and TRBJ2-7; 12 bases align to TRBD2. Germline V CDR1 and CDR2: LGHNA, YNFKEQ. The junction had 8 bases not matched to a gene; V was cut back by 4 bases and J by 4 bases. This CDR3 has 16 amino acids. CDR3 sequence reads: CASSRTSGGPNYEQYF. For the CDR3, the DNA is TGTGCCAGCAGCCGAACTAGCGGGGGGCCAAATTACGAGCAGTACTTC.

The chain uses TRBV3-1 (or the pseudogene TRBV3-2) and TRBJ1-2, with 8 bases that match TRBD1. The germline gives CDR1 LGHDT, CDR2 YNNKEL (reference sequence). The CDR3 length is 16 residues. J was trimmed by 7 bases and V by 8 bases; bases with no gene match: 18. This CDR3 is CASRISSGRGPGGYTF. The CDR3 nucleotides are TGTGCCAGCCGAATATCATCGGGCAGGGGGCCGGGTGGCTACACCTTC.

The CDR3 loop is CASSSLRGQTMNTEAFF. In DNA, the CDR3 is TGTGCCAGCAGCTCACTCCGGGGACAGACTATGAACACTGAAGCTTTCTTT. This chain links TRBV21-1 with TRBJ1-1; the table assigns TRBD1, which was not confirmed against the DNA. TRBV21-1 is designated a pseudogene. The CDR3 consists of 17 residues.

J is TRBJ1-5 and V is TRBV15, with D tentatively TRBD1 (5 bases). This CDR3 spans 18 amino acids. Germline V gene data show CDR1 as LNHNV and CDR2 as YYDKDF (reference sequence). Trimming took 1 base from V and 7 from J, leaving 23 bases between them. The DNA of the CDR3 is TGTGCCACCAGCAGAGGGGAGGAGGGACGTGTTCTAGACCAGCCCCAGCATTTT. Translating it yields CATSRGEEGRVLDQPQHF.

The chain carries TRBV7-2 and TRBJ2-1, with TRBD2 matching over 7 bases. Germline V gene sequence: CDR1 SGHTA, CDR2 FQGNSA. Germline trimming cut 5 bases from V and 0 bases from J; bases unmatched to any gene: 13. This CDR3 has 18 amino acids. CDR3 amino acids: CASSTDGRPPSSYNEQFF. Written as DNA, the CDR3 is TGTGCCAGCAGCACAGACGGGAGGCCCCCGAGCTCCTACAATGAGCAGTTCTTC.

This chain joins TRBV6-5 and TRBJ1-2, with 7 bases that match TRBD1. V shed 4 bases, J shed 7 bases, and the junction held 9 bases outside the gene matches. This CDR3 spans 14 amino acids. Germline V gene data show CDR1 as MNHEY and CDR2 as SVGAGI. The CDR3 sequence is CASSWDQKGAGYTF. The CDR3 bases are TGTGCCAGCAGTTGGGACCAAAAGGGGGCTGGCTACACCTTC.

This clone has just a few counts. The J gene is TRBJ2-5, the V gene TRBV2, with 8 positions matching TRBD1. This CDR3 comprises 14 residues. The trim removed 6 bases at V and 2 bases at J, leaving 5 bases unmatched. The germline V gene encodes CDR1 SNHLY and CDR2 FYNNEI. The CDR3 reads CASRGTGPQETQYF. The DNA for the CDR3 is TGTGCCAGCAGAGGGACAGGCCCTCAAGAGACCCAGTACTTC.

The chain uses TRBV30 and TRBJ2-2, with 7 positions matching TRBD1. With V trimmed by 6 bases and J by 0 bases, 4 bases remained unmatched. CDR1 and CDR2 from the germline V gene are GTSNPN and SVGIG (reference sequence). The CDR3 totals 14 residues. For the CDR3, the DNA is TGTGCCTGCGGGACAGACGCGAACACCGGGGAGCTGTTTTTT. Amino acids: CACGTDANTGELFF. The full variable domain, its missing parts supplied by reference TRBV30 and TRBJ2-2, is SQTIHQWPATLVQPVGSPLSLECTVEGTSNPNLYWYRQAAGRGLQLLFYSVGIGQISSEVPQNLSASRPQDRQFILSSKKLLLSDSGFYLCACGTDANTGELFFGEGSRLTVL.

The CDR3 sequence: CASRRTGLNTGELFF. CDR3 DNA sequence: TGTGCCAGCAGGCGGACAGGGTTGAACACCGGGGAGCTGTTTTTT. The rearrangement links TRBV27 to TRBJ2-2; 8 positions agree with TRBD1. The V and J ends lost 6 bases and 1 base, in that order; junction bases with no gene match: 4. Germline values: CDR1 MNHEY, CDR2 SMNVEV (reference sequence). CDR3 length: 15 residues.

This clone was picked up a small number of times. The CDR3 DNA follows: TGTGCCAGCAGCTCCCGCCGGGGACAGTACAATGAGCAGTTCTTC. Protein: CASSSRRGQYNEQFF. The J gene is TRBJ2-1, the V gene TRBV11-2, with 7 bases matching TRBD1. The CDR3 covers 15 residues. The J segment lost 4 bases and the V segment lost 4 bases, leaving 7 bases of the junction unmatched. CDR1 is SGHAT and CDR2 is FQNNGV in the germline V gene. The complete variable domain, with remaining parts taken from reference TRBV11-2 and TRBJ2-1, reads EAGVAQSPRYKIIEKRQSVAFWCNPISGHATLYWYQQILGQGPKLLIQFQNNGVVDDSQLPKDRFSAERLKGVDSTLKIQPAKLEDSAVYLCASSSRRGQYNEQFFGPGTRLTVL.

The rearrangement uses TRBV11-3 and TRBJ1-2; TRBD1 might be the D (5 bases). The CDR3 is 13 amino acids. V lost 5 bases and J 8 bases, leaving 15 bases between the germline ends. The germline gives CDR1 SGHNT, CDR2 YENEEA. CDR3 sequence reads: CASSIGTGGGYTF. CDR3 sequence (DNA): TGTGCCAGCAGCATAGGGACTGGAGGCGGCTACACCTTC.

CDR3 residues: CASSLPGLATPSNTGELFF. CDR3 nucleotides: TGTGCCAGCAGCTTACCGGGACTAGCGACCCCTTCGAACACCGGGGAGCTGTTTTTT. J is TRBJ2-2 and V is TRBV7-3; 10 nucleotides agree with TRBD2. CDR1 SGHTA and CDR2 FQGTGA come from the germline V gene. The ends lost 2 bases at V and 0 bases at J; junction bases unmatched: 9. This CDR3 has 19 residues.

The chain uses TRBV7-9 and TRBJ1-2; 9 bases map to TRBD1. Germline CDR1 and CDR2: SEHNR and FQNEAQ (reference sequence). V lost 5 bases and J lost 4; bases outside the gene matches: 14. The CDR3 loop spans 17 amino acids. The CDR3 DNA sequence: TGTGCCAGCAGCGGCAAAACGGGACAGGGTGGGGGCTATGGCTACACCTTC. This encodes CASSGKTGQGGGYGYTF. Full variable domain (rest looked up from reference TRBV7-9 and TRBJ1-2): DTGVSQNPRHKITKRGQNVTFRCDPISEHNRLYWYRQTLGQGPEFLTYFQNEAQLEKSRLLSDRFSAERPKGSFSTLEIQRTEQGDSAMYLCASSGKTGQGGGYGYTFGSGTRLTVV.

The chain employs TRBV28 and TRBJ2-1; 11 bases fit TRBD2. CDR3 length: 15 residues. V shed 6 bases and J 3 bases; nucleotides not matched to a gene: 4. The germline CDR1 and CDR2 sequences are MDHEN and SYDVKM. CDR3 residues: CASSPSGGSYNEQFF. The DNA of the CDR3 is TGTGCCAGCAGCCCTAGCGGGGGGAGCTACAATGAGCAGTTCTTC. The full variable domain, with the rest looked up from reference TRBV28 and TRBJ2-1, is DVKVTQSSRYLVKRTGEKVFLECVQDMDHENMFWYRQDPGLGLRLIYFSYDVKMKEKGDIPEGYSVSREKKERFSLILESASTNQTSMYLCASSPSGGSYNEQFFGPGTRLTVL.

The genes are TRBV4-1 and TRBJ1-4, with 11 nucleotides matching TRBD1. Trimming cost V 2 bases and J 5 bases; bases outside gene matches: 16. Germline V gives CDR1 MGHRA, CDR2 YSYEKL. The CDR3 sequence is 20 residues long. CDR3 in amino acids: CASSQPHGQGAISQNEKLFF. For the CDR3, the DNA is TGCGCCAGCAGCCAACCCCACGGACAGGGGGCCATATCCCAGAATGAAAAACTGTTTTTT.

V usage is TRBV3-1 (or the pseudogene TRBV3-2) and J usage is TRBJ2-1, with TRBD2 identical over 8 bases. V lost 1 base, J lost 2 bases, and 4 bases stayed unmatched. Germline V gene data show CDR1 as LGHDT and CDR2 as YNNKEL (reference sequence). The CDR3 is 16 residues long. CDR3 residues: CASSQGPAGAYNEQFF. CDR3 bases: TGTGCCAGCAGCCAAGGGCCAGCGGGGGCCTACAATGAGCAGTTCTTC.

This rearrangement joins TRBV19 to TRBJ2-3, with 14 bases that match TRBD2. The CDR3 covers 20 residues. Per germline, CDR1 LNHDA and CDR2 SQIVND (reference sequence). The V gene end was trimmed by 0 bases and the J gene end by 1 base; junction bases not matched to a gene: 9. CDR3 region: CASSIDPRTSGGPRTDTQYF. For the CDR3, the DNA is TGTGCCAGTAGTATAGATCCTAGGACTAGCGGGGGGCCTCGCACAGATACGCAGTATTTT.

V is TRBV5-4 and J is TRBJ1-1; maybe TRBD1 (6 bases). The V end was cut by 0 bases, the J end by 3 bases, with 18 bases between. The germline CDR1 and CDR2 sequences are SGHNT and YYREEE (reference sequence). CDR3 length: 17 amino acids. The CDR3 region is CASSLAAGGGLYTEAFF. The CDR3 DNA sequence: TGTGCCAGCAGCTTGGCCGCGGGAGGGGGGCTTTACACTGAAGCTTTCTTT.

This chain connects TRBV2 to TRBJ2-1; D uncertain. The ends were cut back, 6 bases at V and 4 bases at J, with 10 bases in the middle. Per the germline V gene, CDR1 is SNHLY and CDR2 is FYNNEI. The CDR3 covers 13 residues. The CDR3 DNA sequence: TGTGCCAGCAGCGCCCGACTGTACAATGAGCAGTTCTTC. This encodes CASSARLYNEQFF.

This clone was picked up one time. This chain uses TRBV30 with TRBJ1-2; D is ambiguous. The CDR3 loop spans 12 amino acids. The germline V and J ends were trimmed by 4 bases and 4 bases, with 10 bases remaining between them. CDR1 GTSNPN and CDR2 SVGIG come from the germline V gene (reference sequence). This chain's CDR3 is CAWIRDGYGYTF. In DNA, the CDR3 is TGTGCCTGGATTCGGGATGGCTATGGCTACACCTTC.